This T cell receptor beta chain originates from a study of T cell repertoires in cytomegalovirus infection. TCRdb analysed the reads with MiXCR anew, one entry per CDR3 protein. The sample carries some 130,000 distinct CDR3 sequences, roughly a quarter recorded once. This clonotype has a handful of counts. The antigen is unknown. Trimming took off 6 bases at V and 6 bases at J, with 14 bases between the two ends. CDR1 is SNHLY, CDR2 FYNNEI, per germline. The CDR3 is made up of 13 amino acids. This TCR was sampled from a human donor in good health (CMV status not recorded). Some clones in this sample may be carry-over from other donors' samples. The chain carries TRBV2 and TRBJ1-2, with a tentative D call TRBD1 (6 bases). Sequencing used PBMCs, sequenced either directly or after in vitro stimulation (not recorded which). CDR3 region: CASSQIQGNGYTF. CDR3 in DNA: TGTGCCAGCAGCCAAATACAGGGAAATGGCTACACCTTC.